One sample yielded the 18 T cell receptor beta chains listed below, sequenced in a study of PD-1 blockade in classical Hodgkin lymphoma. The sample's time point: newly diagnosed, previously untreated cHL patient sample. Here immunoSEQ multiplex PCR was the method, and the copy in TCRdb shows in-frame clones only, minus some. Here the sample spans tens of thousands of clones, about nine tenths being singletons. The sample was peripheral blood mononuclear cells (PBMCs). All receptors come from a human donor with classical Hodgkin lymphoma.

This chain uses TRBV28 with TRBJ2-1; 7 nucleotides align to TRBD1. V lost 4 bases to trimming and J lost 5 bases; unmatched junction nucleotides: 14. The CDR3 totals 17 residues. CDR1 MDHEN and CDR2 SYDVKM come from the germline V gene. CDR3 region: CASSYRGRLARNNEQFF. In DNA form, the CDR3 reads TGTGCCAGCAGTTACAGGGGCCGATTAGCGCGCAACAATGAGCAGTTCTTC.

The chain uses TRBV11-3 and TRBJ2-1; D might be TRBD2 (5 bases). V lost 3 bases to trimming and J lost 5 bases, with 17 bases between them. The length of the CDR3 is 16 residues. Germline CDR1 reads SGHNT; CDR2 reads YENEEA. Here the CDR3 reads CASSLVVGSRDNEQFF. The CDR3 nucleotides are TGTGCCAGCAGCTTGGTTGTGGGGAGTCGGGACAATGAGCAGTTCTTC.

This rearrangement joins TRBV13 to TRBJ2-5, with D hard to call. Looked up from germline, CDR1 is PRHDT and CDR2 is FYEKMQ (reference sequence). V dropped 3 bases and J dropped 13 bases, with 18 bases sitting between them. The CDR3 consists of 13 residues. This chain's CDR3 is CASSFLGTAGPYF. DNA for the CDR3: TGTGCCAGCAGCTTCCTTGGAACGGCCGGCCCGTACTTC.

The chain is built from TRBV2 and TRBJ2-5, with a weak D call TRBD2 (5 bases). In germline, CDR1 is SNHLY, CDR2 FYNNEI. Trimming took off 6 bases at V and 0 bases at J, with 14 bases between the two ends. This CDR3 spans 15 amino acids. The CDR3 loop is CASRRASGNQETQYF. CDR3 DNA: TGTGCCAGCAGGAGGGCCTCGGGAAACCAAGAGACCCAGTACTTC. Filled out from reference TRBV2 and TRBJ2-5, the complete variable domain reads EPEVTQTPSHQVTQMGQEVILRCVPISNHLYFYWYRQILGQKVEFLVSFYNNEISEKSEIFDDQFSVERPDGSNFTLKIRSTKLEDSAMYFCASRRASGNQETQYFGPGTRLLVL.

The rearrangement links TRBV29-1 to TRBJ2-1; TRBD2 matches 7 bases. V gave up 5 bases and J gave up 8 bases; unmatched junction bases: 12. CDR3 length equals 14 residues. The V gene's germline CDR1 is SQVTM and CDR2 ANQGSEA. CDR3 DNA: TGCAGCGTTCGTAAGGGCGGGAGTGGGGATGAGCAGTTCTTC. Its protein is CSVRKGGSGDEQFF.

The chain couples TRBV6-5 to TRBJ1-3; D possibly corresponds to TRBD1 (5 bases). The CDR3 totals 15 residues. The germline V and J ends were trimmed by 4 bases and 2 bases, with 12 bases remaining between them. Germline CDR1 MNHEY, CDR2 SVGAGI. The CDR3 protein is CASSSGLAAGNTIYF. CDR3 DNA: TGTGCCAGCAGTTCGGGACTCGCCGCTGGAAACACCATATATTTT.

The chain is built from TRBV6-1 and TRBJ1-4; D perhaps matches TRBD1 (5 bases). Trimming removed 4 bases at V and 6 bases at J, with 9 bases between. CDR3 length: 13 residues. Germline V CDR1 and CDR2: MNHNS, SASEGT. The CDR3 is CASSVTVYEKLFF. The CDR3 region has the DNA TGTGCCAGCAGTGTGACAGTGTATGAAAAACTGTTTTTT.

This rearrangement joins TRBV6-1 to TRBJ1-5; the D gene is possibly TRBD1 (6 bases). The CDR3 has 15 amino acids. Germline loops: CDR1 MNHNS, CDR2 SASEGT. V was cut by 6 bases and J by 4 bases, with 16 bases left in between. Here the CDR3 DNA reads TGTGCCAGCAGGGGAGGGTGGACAGAGAATCAGCCCCAGCATTTT. This sequence encodes CASRGGWTENQPQHF.

The chain employs TRBV7-6 and TRBJ2-5; D gene ambiguous. The germline gives CDR1 SGHVS, CDR2 FNYEAQ. There are 11 residues in the CDR3. V was pared by 10 bases and J by 7 bases, with 13 bases between. The CDR3 protein is CATPPPWTQYF. The DNA for the CDR3 is TGTGCCACCCCGCCCCCATGGACCCAGTACTTC.

The J gene is TRBJ1-1, the V gene TRBV11-2; D is unresolved. The V and J ends lost 5 bases and 0 bases respectively, with 16 bases between them. Germline V gene data show CDR1 as SGHAT and CDR2 as FQNNGV. This CDR3 spans 16 amino acids. CDR3 bases: TGTGCCAGCAGCCTCAAGACGGGGTGGGTGAACACTGAAGCTTTCTTT. Translation gives CASSLKTGWVNTEAFF.

The chain employs TRBV29-1 and TRBJ1-3, with D maybe TRBD1 (5 bases). The CDR3 runs 15 residues. Trimming shortened V by 2 bases and J by 0 bases, and 11 bases separated the two germline ends. Germline loops: CDR1 SQVTM, CDR2 ANQGSEA. As DNA, the CDR3 is TGCAGCGTTGAAATGTTCCAGGGCTCTGGAAACACCATATATTTT. It yields the protein CSVEMFQGSGNTIYF.

The V and J genes are TRBV7-6 and TRBJ2-2; 8 bases are shared with TRBD2. Germline CDR1 reads SGHVS; CDR2 reads FNYEAQ. The CDR3 spans 15 residues. J lost 0 bases, V lost 3 bases, and 0 bases had no gene match. CDR3 in DNA: TGTGCCAGCAGCTTGGGACTAGCGAACACCGGGGAGCTGTTTTTT. It codes for CASSLGLANTGELFF.

This chain uses TRBV11-2 with TRBJ2-3; TRBD2 aligns across 14 bases. Germline lookup yields CDR1 SGHAT and CDR2 FQNNGV. This CDR3 contains 15 residues. Trimming removed 7 bases from V and 8 bases from J; junction bases left unmatched: 8. Written as DNA, the CDR3 is TGTGCCAGCACCCTCGGGACTAGCGGGAGAGGTACGCAGTATTTT. This translates into CASTLGTSGRGTQYF.

The gene calls are TRBV6-6 and TRBJ1-1; D is perhaps TRBD1 (6 bases). In germline, CDR1 is MNHNY, CDR2 SVGAGI (reference sequence). The ends were cut back, 6 bases at V and 5 bases at J, with 16 bases in the middle. CDR3 length: 14 amino acids. CDR3 sequence: CASSPYRDETEAFF. The CDR3 bases are TGTGCCAGCAGCCCATACAGGGATGAAACTGAAGCTTTCTTT.

This clone turned up a few times. V and J are TRBV6-1 and TRBJ2-7; 8 bases are shared with TRBD1. The CDR3 contains 14 residues. V shed 7 bases and J 6 bases; nucleotides not matched to a gene: 11. In germline, CDR1 is MNHNS, CDR2 SASEGT. This CDR3 reads CASIQGRGQLEQYF. For the CDR3, the DNA is TGTGCCAGCATTCAGGGCAGGGGGCAACTCGAGCAGTACTTC.

The J gene is TRBJ2-3, the V gene TRBV28, with D possibly being TRBD1 (5 bases). V was shortened by 8 bases and J by 0 bases, with 9 bases between the two germline ends. This CDR3 comprises 13 residues. Germline V gene sequence: CDR1 MDHEN, CDR2 SYDVKM. The CDR3 here is CASFGASTDTQYF. The CDR3 DNA reads TGTGCCAGCTTTGGGGCTAGCACAGATACGCAGTATTTT. Full variable domain (missing parts from reference TRBV28 and TRBJ2-3): DVKVTQSSRYLVKRTGEKVFLECVQDMDHENMFWYRQDPGLGLRLIYFSYDVKMKEKGDIPEGYSVSREKKERFSLILESASTNQTSMYLCASFGASTDTQYFGPGTRLTVL.

The chain joins TRBV6-6 to TRBJ1-2; D is undetermined. In germline, CDR1 is MNHNY, CDR2 SVGAGI (reference sequence). Trimming shortened V by 6 bases and J by 5 bases, and 16 bases separated the two germline ends. CDR3 length: 14 residues. The CDR3 DNA reads as TGTGCCAGCAGCCAAGCGGGGATTCAATATGGCTACACCTTC. It codes for CASSQAGIQYGYTF.

The table lists this clone with a few counts. V and J are TRBV28 and TRBJ1-1, with 8 bases that match TRBD1. The CDR3 has 15 residues. J was trimmed by 4 bases and V by 4 bases; bases with no gene match: 8. Germline V gene sequence: CDR1 MDHEN, CDR2 SYDVKM. CDR3 in amino acids: CASSCLTGDCTEAFF. CDR3 in DNA: TGTGCCAGCAGTTGTCTGACAGGGGATTGCACTGAAGCTTTCTTT.